A selection of T cell receptor beta chains follows, all from one sample in a study of blood T cells in healthy people across ages. TCRdb reprocessed the 5' RACE reads with MiXCR, giving one entry per CDR3 protein. The profile shows 730,000 or so distinct CDR3 sequences, less than 45% of them singletons. Sequencing was carried out using blood. These receptors all stem from a man of 80 years or more in good health. Each CDR3 is given with its conserved first and last residue. A D gene is named only where the DNA matches it firmly. Clone size, where shown, is once, few, many, or a class for clones that have expanded.

v_gene,d_gene,j_gene,abundance,CDR3nt,CDR3aa
TRBV4-1,.,TRBJ2-5,once,TGCGCCAGCAGCCAAGATCAAGGTTTTGAGCAGTACTTC,CASSQDQGFEQYF
TRBV7-2,TRBD2,TRBJ2-2,.,TGTGCCAGCAGCTTATCTCTTAGCGGGGGGGCCGGGGAGCTGTTTTTT,CASSLSLSGGAGELFF
TRBV7-6,.,TRBJ2-7,.,TGTGCCAGCAGCTTAGAGGTACAGGGATACTCCTACGAGCAGTACTTC,CASSLEVQGYSYEQYF
TRBV7-2,.,TRBJ2-3,.,TGTGCCAGCAGCTTATTGGGACTGGGCCCAGATACGCAGTATTTT,CASSLLGLGPDTQYF
TRBV10-3,TRBD2,TRBJ2-7,once,TGTGCCATCAGTGATCTACGGCGGGGGATAGGGAACGAGCAGTACTTC,CAISDLRRGIGNEQYF
TRBV2,.,TRBJ2-2,once,TGTGCCAGCAACCCTCCCTTGGGGACGCCCGGGTCCACCGGGGAGCTGTTTTTT,CASNPPLGTPGSTGELFF
TRBV6-6,.,TRBJ1-1,.,TGTGCCAGCAGTTACCCAGGGGATGGAAGCACTGAAGCTTTCTTT,CASSYPGDGSTEAFF
TRBV29-1,.,TRBJ1-2,.,TGCAGCGGACTCGGAGGGGACTATGGCTACACCTTC,CSGLGGDYGYTF
TRBV20-1,.,TRBJ2-5,few,TGCAGTGCTAGTGGCCAGAAATATCAAGAGACCCAGTACTTC,CSASGQKYQETQYF
TRBV28,.,TRBJ2-3,.,TGTGCCAGCAGTACGGGACCCGGGGTGGGCACAGATACGCAGTATTTT,CASSTGPGVGTDTQYF
TRBV30,.,TRBJ2-1,few,TGTGCCTGGAGTGTAGATGCGGGACTCTACAATGAGCAGTTCTTC,CAWSVDAGLYNEQFF
TRBV7-2,.,TRBJ2-2,.,TGTGCCAGCAGCTTAGACAACAGCCGAGCTGGGGAGCTGTTTTTT,CASSLDNSRAGELFF
TRBV12-3/TRBV12-4,TRBD1,TRBJ1-5,.,TGTGCCAGCAGGGGACAGGGAAGCAATCAGCCCCAGCATTTT,CASRGQGSNQPQHF
TRBV20-1,TRBD1,TRBJ1-6,.,TGCAGTGCGTTCAACCGGGACAGGGGGCATTCACCCCTCCACTTT,CSAFNRDRGHSPLHF
TRBV4-3,.,TRBJ1-2,.,TGCGCCAGCAGCCTGGGGGGGAATCAACCCTCTGGCTACACCTTC,CASSLGGNQPSGYTF
TRBV6-2/TRBV6-3,.,TRBJ2-7,.,TGTGCCAGCAGGCCCGTAGGAGAAGGAGACGGGGAGCAGTACTTC,CASRPVGEGDGEQYF
TRBV4-2,TRBD2,TRBJ2-3,.,TGTGCCAGCAGCCAAGATATGGCGGGAGAAGCAGATACGCAGTATTTT,CASSQDMAGEADTQYF
TRBV20-1,.,TRBJ2-3,few,TGCAGTGCCAAACGTCCCTCCCGCGGGGCATTCGCAGATACGCAGTATTTT,CSAKRPSRGAFADTQYF
TRBV20-1,.,TRBJ1-5,.,TGCAGTGCTCTTGGGAGGGGATATAGCAATCAGCCCCAGCATTTT,CSALGRGYSNQPQHF